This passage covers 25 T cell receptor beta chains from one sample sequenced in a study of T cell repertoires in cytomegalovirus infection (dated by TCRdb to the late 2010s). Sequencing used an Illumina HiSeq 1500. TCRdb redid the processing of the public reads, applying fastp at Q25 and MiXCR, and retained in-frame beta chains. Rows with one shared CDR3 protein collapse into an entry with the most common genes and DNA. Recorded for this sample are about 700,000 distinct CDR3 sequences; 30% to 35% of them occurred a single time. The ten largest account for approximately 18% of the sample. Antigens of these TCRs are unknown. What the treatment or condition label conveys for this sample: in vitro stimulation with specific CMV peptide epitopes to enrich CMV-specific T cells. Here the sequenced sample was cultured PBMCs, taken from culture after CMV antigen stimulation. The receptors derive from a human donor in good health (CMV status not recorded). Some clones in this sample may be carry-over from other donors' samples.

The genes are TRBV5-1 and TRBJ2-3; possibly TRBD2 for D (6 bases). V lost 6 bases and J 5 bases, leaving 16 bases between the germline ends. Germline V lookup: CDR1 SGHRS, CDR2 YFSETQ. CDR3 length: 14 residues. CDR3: CASTVLGRGDTQYF. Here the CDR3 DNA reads TGCGCCAGCACGGTTCTAGGGCGGGGAGATACGCAGTATTTT.

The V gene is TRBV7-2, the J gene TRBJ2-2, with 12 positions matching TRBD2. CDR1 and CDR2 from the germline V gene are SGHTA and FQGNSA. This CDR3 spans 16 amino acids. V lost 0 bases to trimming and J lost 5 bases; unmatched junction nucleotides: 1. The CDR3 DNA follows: TGTGCCAGCAGCTTAGCTGGGACTAGCGGGACCGGGGAGCTGTTTTTT. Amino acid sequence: CASSLAGTSGTGELFF.

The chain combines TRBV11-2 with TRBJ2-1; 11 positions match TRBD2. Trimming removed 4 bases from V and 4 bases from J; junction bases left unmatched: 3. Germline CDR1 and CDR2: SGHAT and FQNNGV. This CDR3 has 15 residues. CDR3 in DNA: TGTGCCAGCAGCTATAGCGGGGGGGTTTACAATGAGCAGTTCTTC. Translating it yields CASSYSGGVYNEQFF.

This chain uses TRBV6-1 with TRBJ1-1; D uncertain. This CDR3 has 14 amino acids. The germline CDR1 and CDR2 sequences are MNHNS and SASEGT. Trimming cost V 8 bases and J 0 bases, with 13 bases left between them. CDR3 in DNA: TGTGCCAGCTCACCCCGCGAGGTGAACACTGAAGCTTTCTTT. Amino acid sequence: CASSPREVNTEAFF.

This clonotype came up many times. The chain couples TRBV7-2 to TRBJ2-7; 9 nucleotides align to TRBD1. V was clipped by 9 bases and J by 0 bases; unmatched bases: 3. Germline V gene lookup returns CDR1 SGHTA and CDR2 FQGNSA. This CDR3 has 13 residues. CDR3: CASGTGSSYEQYF. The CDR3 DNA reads TGTGCCAGTGGGACAGGGAGCTCCTACGAGCAGTACTTC.

In DNA, the CDR3 is TGCGCCAGCAGCTCAACAGCGGGAAACTCCTACGAGCAGTACTTC. Its translation is CASSSTAGNSYEQYF. The V call is TRBV5-1, the J call TRBJ2-7, with 7 nucleotides matching TRBD2. Germline CDR1 is SGHRS and CDR2 is YFSETQ. V gave up 3 bases and J gave up 0 bases; unmatched junction bases: 6. This CDR3 comprises 15 residues.

In nucleotides, the CDR3 is TGTGCCAGCAGCCAACCCTCCTACAGGGGGAGCACAGATACGCAGTATTTT. Its protein is CASSQPSYRGSTDTQYF. The gene calls are TRBV14 and TRBJ2-3, with 8 bases aligning to TRBD1. The CDR3 consists of 17 residues. Trimming removed 2 bases from V and 0 bases from J; junction bases left unmatched: 7. Germline V gives CDR1 SGHDN, CDR2 FVKESK.

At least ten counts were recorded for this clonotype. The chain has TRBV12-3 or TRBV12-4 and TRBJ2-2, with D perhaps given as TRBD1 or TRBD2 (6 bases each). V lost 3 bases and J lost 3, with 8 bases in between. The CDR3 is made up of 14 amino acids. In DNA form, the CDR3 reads TGTGCCAGCAGTTTGGGGGGCGACACCGGGGAGCTGTTTTTT. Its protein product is CASSLGGDTGELFF.

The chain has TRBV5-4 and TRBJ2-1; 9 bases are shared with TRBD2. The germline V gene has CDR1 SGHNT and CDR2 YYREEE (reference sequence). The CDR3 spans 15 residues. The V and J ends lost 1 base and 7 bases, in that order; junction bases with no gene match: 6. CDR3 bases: TGTGCCAGCAGCTTGAGCGGGGGGATCGGGAATGAGCAGTTCTTC. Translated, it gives CASSLSGGIGNEQFF.

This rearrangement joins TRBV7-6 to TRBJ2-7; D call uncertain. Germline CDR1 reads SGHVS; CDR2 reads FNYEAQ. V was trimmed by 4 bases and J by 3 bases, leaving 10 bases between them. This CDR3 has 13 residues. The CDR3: CASSYWTHYEQYF. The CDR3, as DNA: TGTGCCAGCAGCTATTGGACGCACTACGAGCAGTACTTC.

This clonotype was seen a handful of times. The CDR3 loop is CASSSRGLSNQPQHF. The CDR3 DNA reads as TGTGCCAGCAGCAGCAGGGGGCTTAGCAATCAGCCCCAGCATTTT. The V call is TRBV6-1, the J call TRBJ1-5; 8 bases line up with TRBD1. J was trimmed by 0 bases and V by 6 bases; bases with no gene match: 4. Per the germline V gene, CDR1 is MNHNS and CDR2 is SASEGT. CDR3 size: 15 residues.

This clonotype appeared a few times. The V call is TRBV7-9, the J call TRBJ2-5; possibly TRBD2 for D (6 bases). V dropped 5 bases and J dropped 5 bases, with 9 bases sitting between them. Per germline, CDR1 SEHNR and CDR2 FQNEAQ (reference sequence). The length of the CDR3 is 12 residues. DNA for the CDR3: TGTGCCAGCAGCGGGAGGTGGGAGACCCAGTACTTC. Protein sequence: CASSGRWETQYF.

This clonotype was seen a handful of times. This chain's CDR3 is CASMQWTGGSYEQYF. The CDR3 DNA reads TGTGCCAGCATGCAGTGGACAGGGGGCTCCTACGAGCAGTACTTC. The rearrangement joins TRBV6-1 to TRBJ2-7, with 10 nucleotides matching TRBD1. Germline V gene sequence: CDR1 MNHNS, CDR2 SASEGT. V shed 7 bases, J shed 0 bases, and the junction held 6 bases outside the gene matches. The CDR3 is 15 residues long.

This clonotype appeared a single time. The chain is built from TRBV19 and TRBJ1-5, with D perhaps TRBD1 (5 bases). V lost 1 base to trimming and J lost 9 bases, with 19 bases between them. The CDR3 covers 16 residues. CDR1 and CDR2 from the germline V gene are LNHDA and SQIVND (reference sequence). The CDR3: CASSIAQGGIVRPQHF. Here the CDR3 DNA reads TGTGCCAGTAGTATAGCCCAGGGCGGCATCGTCCGGCCCCAGCATTTT.

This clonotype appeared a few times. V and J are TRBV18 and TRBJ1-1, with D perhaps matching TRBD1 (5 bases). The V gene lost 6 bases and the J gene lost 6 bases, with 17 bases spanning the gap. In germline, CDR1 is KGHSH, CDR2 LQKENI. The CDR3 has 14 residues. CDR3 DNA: TGTGCCAGCTCGTCGTCTCAGGGTGGCGCTGAAGCTTTCTTT. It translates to CASSSSQGGAEAFF.

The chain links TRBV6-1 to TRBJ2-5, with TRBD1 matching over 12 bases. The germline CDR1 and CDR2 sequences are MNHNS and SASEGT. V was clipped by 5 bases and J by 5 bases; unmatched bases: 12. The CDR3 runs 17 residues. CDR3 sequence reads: CASSSRPGTGGSETQYF. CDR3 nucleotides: TGTGCCAGCAGTTCGCGTCCCGGGACAGGGGGCTCGGAGACCCAGTACTTC.

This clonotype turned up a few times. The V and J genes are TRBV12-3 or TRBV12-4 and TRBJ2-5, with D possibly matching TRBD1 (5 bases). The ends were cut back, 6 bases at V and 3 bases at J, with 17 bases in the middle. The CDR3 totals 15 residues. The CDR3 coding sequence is TGTGCCAGCAGCTTGTACCAGGGATTCGAAGAGACCCAGTACTTC. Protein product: CASSLYQGFEETQYF.

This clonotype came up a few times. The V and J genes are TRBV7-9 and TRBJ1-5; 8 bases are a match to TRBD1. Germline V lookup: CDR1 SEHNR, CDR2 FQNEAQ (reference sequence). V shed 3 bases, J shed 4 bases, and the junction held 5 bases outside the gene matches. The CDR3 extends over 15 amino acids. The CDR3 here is CASSFSGQGNQPQHF. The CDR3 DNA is TGTGCCAGCAGCTTTAGTGGACAGGGAAATCAGCCCCAGCATTTT.

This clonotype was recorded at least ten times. CDR3 DNA: TGTGCCAGCAGCTTAGCCGTGGGGGCCCCTGGAGAGCAGTACTTC. It codes for CASSLAVGAPGEQYF. The chain couples TRBV7-2 to TRBJ2-7; tentatively, D is TRBD1 (6 bases). The germline V and J ends were trimmed by 0 bases and 7 bases, with 16 bases remaining between them. CDR3 length equals 15 residues. CDR1 is SGHTA, CDR2 FQGNSA, per germline.

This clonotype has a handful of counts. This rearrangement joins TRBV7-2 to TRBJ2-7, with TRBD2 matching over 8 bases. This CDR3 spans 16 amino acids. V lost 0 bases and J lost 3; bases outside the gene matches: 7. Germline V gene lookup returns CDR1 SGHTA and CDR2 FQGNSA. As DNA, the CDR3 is TGTGCCAGCAGCTTAGCAGGAGCGGGGGCAAACTACGAGCAGTACTTC. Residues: CASSLAGAGANYEQYF.

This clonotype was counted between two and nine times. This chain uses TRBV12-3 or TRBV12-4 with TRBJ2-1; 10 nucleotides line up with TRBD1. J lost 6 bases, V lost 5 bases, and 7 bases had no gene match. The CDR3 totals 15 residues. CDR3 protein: CASSRGTGVINEQFF. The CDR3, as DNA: TGTGCCAGCAGTCGAGGGACAGGGGTGATCAATGAGCAGTTCTTC.

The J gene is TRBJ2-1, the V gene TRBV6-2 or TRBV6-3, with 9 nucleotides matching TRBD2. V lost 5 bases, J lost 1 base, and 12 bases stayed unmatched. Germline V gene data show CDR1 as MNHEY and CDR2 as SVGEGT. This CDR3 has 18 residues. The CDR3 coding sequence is TGTGCCAGCAGTACACCTCGGGTAGCGGGGGCGTCCTACAATGAGCAGTTCTTC. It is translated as CASSTPRVAGASYNEQFF.

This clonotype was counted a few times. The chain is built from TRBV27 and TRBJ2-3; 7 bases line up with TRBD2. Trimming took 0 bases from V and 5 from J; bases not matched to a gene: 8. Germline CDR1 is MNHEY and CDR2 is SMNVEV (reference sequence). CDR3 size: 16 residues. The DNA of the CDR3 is TGTGCCAGCAGTTTATCGGGGGGGGTCCTTTTAGATACGCAGTATTTT. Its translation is CASSLSGGVLLDTQYF.

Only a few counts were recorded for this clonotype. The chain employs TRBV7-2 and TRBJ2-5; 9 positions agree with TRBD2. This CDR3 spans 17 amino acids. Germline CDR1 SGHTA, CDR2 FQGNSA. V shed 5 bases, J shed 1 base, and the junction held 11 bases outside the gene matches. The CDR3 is CASSRKPASGAQETQYF. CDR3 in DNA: TGTGCCAGCAGCCGTAAGCCCGCTAGCGGGGCCCAAGAGACCCAGTACTTC.

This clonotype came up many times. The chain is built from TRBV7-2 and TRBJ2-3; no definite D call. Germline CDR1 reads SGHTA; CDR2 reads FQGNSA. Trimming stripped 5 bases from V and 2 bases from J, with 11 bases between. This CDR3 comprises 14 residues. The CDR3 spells CASSPGASTDTQYF. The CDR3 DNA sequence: TGTGCCAGCAGCCCAGGAGCATCCACAGATACGCAGTATTTT.